The clone carrying this TCR beta chain was seen a handful of times. This specimen belongs to a study of beta chain features in type 1 diabetes. The germline V gene encodes CDR1 SGDLS and CDR2 YYNGEE. V was shortened by 0 bases and J by 10 bases, with 14 bases between the two germline ends. The CDR3 contains 14 residues. Expressed TCRB transcripts were sequenced, since all the RNA that had been isolated was reverse transcribed. TCRdb's copy holds only in-frame clones and misses some; the assay was immunoSEQ multiplex PCR. Counted here are about 130,000 clones, 9.2% occurring once; the ten biggest clones make up 0.68%.

The clonotype was recovered from a man younger than 35 in good health. The chain joins TRBV9 to TRBJ2-1; D perhaps matches TRBD2 (5 bases). Sequenced input: central memory CD4+ T cells from blood. In nucleotides, the CDR3 is TGTGCCAGCAGCGTAGATATCCAAGGAGGAGAGCAGTTCTTC. Protein: CASSVDIQGGEQFF.